This paragraph covers one T cell receptor (beta chain) sequence. The antigen is unknown. The data originate from a study of cytomegalovirus exposure and HLA in healthy donors. Study-wide background: Genotyping showed roughly 81% of roughly 400 donors falling in the Caucasian-associated ancestry cluster. Study outcomes and limitations: Highest at DRB1 and lowest at HLA-C, TCR association rates differed among HLA loci in a later analysis.

Germline V gene sequence: CDR1 SGHNT, CDR2 YYREEE (reference sequence). Trimming left V 4 bases short and J 0 bases short, with 17 bases between. The CDR3 is 16 amino acids. Donors had nominal health at sampling but likely had unrecorded immune exposures. The PCR had 60 Vbeta and 13 Jbeta primers. Libraries were prepared by immunoSEQ multiplex PCR; TCRdb keeps only in-frame clonotypes and omits some of them. The sample shows 150,000 or so clones, around 79% of them seen only once. The sequenced sample consisted of PBMCs. This sequence originates from a man in his late teens or twenties in good health and CMV-seronegative. This chain uses TRBV5-4 with TRBJ2-7, with TRBD1 as a possible D gene (5 bases). The CDR3 nucleotides read TGTGCCAGCAGCCGAGTACTAACGACAGCCTCCTACGAGCAGTACTTC. Translated, it gives CASSRVLTTASYEQYF.